These 27 T cell receptor beta chains were sequenced from one sample in a study of CD8+CD57+ T cells in acquired aplastic anemia. TCR beta VDJ and CDR3 profiling used genomic DNA as template. TCRdb re-called the reads through MiXCR, storing one row per CDR3 protein. The sample yields about 400,000 distinct CDR3 sequences, about two thirds seen once. Sequences were obtained from sorted CD4+, CD8+, or CD8+CD57+ T cells (not recorded which) from PBMCs. The receptors were sampled from a human donor in good health, serving as a control.

The V gene is TRBV20-1, the J gene TRBJ1-6; D gene unclear. Germline V gene data show CDR1 as DFQATT and CDR2 as SNEGSKA (reference sequence). Trimming took 5 bases from V and 3 from J, leaving 14 bases between them. The CDR3 is made up of 15 amino acids. For the CDR3, the DNA is TGCAGTGCTTATACCGACTTCCTCTATAATTCACCCCTCCACTTT. This codes for CSAYTDFLYNSPLHF.

The CDR3 sequence: CASSPEGFDEQYF. The CDR3 DNA is TGTGCCAGCAGCCCAGAGGGTTTCGACGAGCAGTACTTC. The chain employs TRBV5-4 and TRBJ2-7; the D gene is possibly TRBD2 (5 bases). Germline CDR1 and CDR2: SGHNT and YYREEE (reference sequence). The CDR3 covers 13 residues. Trimming removed 4 bases from V and 5 bases from J, with 13 bases in between.

This clonotype has ten or more counts. This sequence joins TRBV4-1 and TRBJ1-2, with TRBD1 as a possible D gene (5 bases). Germline V gene data show CDR1 as MGHRA and CDR2 as YSYEKL. Trimming cost V 7 bases and J 3 bases, with 18 bases left between them. There are 15 residues in the CDR3. In DNA form, the CDR3 reads TGCGCCAGCACCGAAACCTTGGGGCCTGACTATGGCTACACCTTC. This encodes CASTETLGPDYGYTF.

The rearrangement joins TRBV19 to TRBJ1-3; 7 bases match TRBD1. Germline CDR1 reads LNHDA; CDR2 reads SQIVND (reference sequence). Trimming took 6 bases from V and 11 from J; bases not matched to a gene: 28. The CDR3 covers 19 residues. CDR3 DNA sequence: TGTGCCAGTAGCAACCAGGGGGGAAGAGCCAAATACATTCAGTACTCCATATATTTT. As protein: CASSNQGGRAKYIQYSIYF.

This clonotype was recorded many times. This chain joins TRBV6-5 and TRBJ2-1; D could derive from TRBD1 or TRBD2 (5 bases each). The V gene lost 2 bases and the J gene lost 5 bases, with 7 bases spanning the gap. Per the germline V gene, CDR1 is MNHEY and CDR2 is SVGAGI. This CDR3 region has 13 residues. For the CDR3, the DNA is TGTGCCAGCAGTTACAGGGACCACAATGAGCAGTTCTTC. Protein sequence: CASSYRDHNEQFF.

The chain's CDR3 is CASSYTGNQPQHF. The CDR3 DNA reads as TGTGCCAGCAGTTACACGGGCAATCAGCCCCAGCATTTT. This chain uses TRBV6-2 or TRBV6-3 with TRBJ1-5; D is ambiguous. Trimming cost V 2 bases and J 2 bases, with 4 bases left between them. The CDR3 is 13 amino acids. Germline CDR1 MNHEY, CDR2 SVGEGT.

To note about this clonotype: Its ends do not fully match the called genes, so a read error is possible. The chain carries TRBV2 and TRBJ2-3; D gene uncertain. CDR3 size: 11 residues. Germline values: CDR1 SNHLY, CDR2 FYNNEI. The CDR3 loop is CASSETDTQTF. Here the CDR3 DNA reads TGTGCCAGCAGTGAAACAGATACCCAGACCTTT.

As regards this clonotype: Without the conserved terminal phenylalanine or tryptophan, this CDR3 likely stems from a read error. The chain has TRBV9 and TRBJ2-2; D unclear. Per the germline V gene, CDR1 is SGDLS and CDR2 is YYNGEE. The CDR3 length is 12 residues. The CDR3 DNA sequence: TGTGCCAGCAGCATGAGTGTCGGGCAGCTGTTTCTT. Protein: CASSMSVGQLFL.

Note on this clonotype: Given the absence of the conserved phenylalanine or tryptophan at the CDR3 end, a read error is likely. This chain connects TRBV7-2 to TRBJ2-3; TRBD2 agrees at 12 bases. The CDR3 consists of 13 residues. The ends lost 5 bases at V and 11 bases at J; junction bases unmatched: 5. Germline V gene data show CDR1 as SGHTA and CDR2 as FQGNSA. In DNA form, the CDR3 reads TGTGCCAGCAGCCAACTAGCGGGGGGTATGCAGTATCTT. It encodes CASSQLAGGMQYL.

This clonotype was recorded at least ten times. The V call is TRBV30, the J call TRBJ2-7; no clear D. V was pared by 0 bases and J by 4 bases, with 16 bases between. Germline assignment: CDR1 GTSNPN and CDR2 SVGIG (reference sequence). The CDR3 is made up of 15 amino acids. CDR3 in amino acids: CAWSVRKVAGYEQYF. CDR3 DNA sequence: TGTGCCTGGAGTGTACGAAAGGTCGCAGGATACGAGCAGTACTTC.

The V call is TRBV20-1, the J call TRBJ1-3; D unclear. Germline lookup yields CDR1 DFQATT and CDR2 SNEGSKA (reference sequence). V was trimmed by 2 bases and J by 4 bases, leaving 9 bases between them. The CDR3 is made up of 13 amino acids. CDR3 in amino acids: CSARMGQGNTIYF. The CDR3 region has the DNA TGCAGTGCTAGAATGGGTCAGGGAAACACCATATATTTT.

Note on this clonotype: The missing conserved phenylalanine or tryptophan at the end of this CDR3 makes a read error likely. This chain uses TRBV7-2 with TRBJ1-6; D is possibly TRBD1 (6 bases). Between the trimmed V and J ends, which lost 4 bases and 7 bases, there was a span of 14 bases. CDR1 is SGHTA and CDR2 is FQGNSA in the germline V gene. The CDR3 runs to 15 residues. This CDR3 reads CASSSKGGDNSPLHL. CDR3 nucleotides: TGTGCCAGCAGCTCAAAAGGGGGGGACAATTCACCCCTCCACCTT.

The rearrangement links TRBV7-3 to TRBJ2-1; the D gene is possibly TRBD2 (6 bases). The CDR3 is 17 amino acids. The germline gives CDR1 SGHTA, CDR2 FQGTGA. Trimming removed 5 bases from V and 4 bases from J, with 21 bases in between. For the CDR3, the DNA is TGTGCCAGCAGCGAGGTTGCGCGGGGACCATCGTACAATGAGCAGTTCTTC. Its protein product is CASSEVARGPSYNEQFF.

As to this clonotype: This CDR3 is missing its conserved last phenylalanine or tryptophan, likely due to a read error. The DNA is omitted, as the CDR3 cannot be located on it reliably, and the CDR3 follows TCRdb's listing. The CDR3 loop reads CASTGGVGYGYTFDS. This chain uses TRBV19 with TRBJ1-5; TRBD1, the D gene given by the table, was not confirmed from the DNA. The V gene's germline CDR1 is LNHDA and CDR2 SQIVND (reference sequence). The CDR3 is 15 amino acids in total, end residues counted.

V gene TRBV19 combines with J gene TRBJ1-1; 11 positions agree with TRBD1. Germline CDR1 reads LNHDA; CDR2 reads SQIVND (reference sequence). The CDR3 is 16 residues long. J was trimmed by 3 bases and V by 9 bases; bases with no gene match: 12. The CDR3 reads CASSVGPDRGHTEAFF. The DNA for the CDR3 is TGTGCCAGCAGCGTAGGACCGGACAGGGGGCACACTGAAGCTTTCTTT.

In the case of this clonotype: Compared with germline, one end of the junction differs, possibly owing to a read error. This chain links TRBV7-9 with TRBJ1-4; 8 bases agree with TRBD1. Per the germline V gene, CDR1 is SEHNR and CDR2 is FQNEAQ (reference sequence). The CDR3 is 14 residues long. CDR3 sequence (DNA): TGCGCCAGCAGCCTGGTACAGGGGGATGAAAAACTGTTTTTT. Its protein product is CASSLVQGDEKLFF.

On this clonotype: No conserved phenylalanine or tryptophan is present at the end of the CDR3, so a read error is the likely explanation. The chain carries TRBV7-9 and TRBJ1-1; D is ambiguous. Between the trimmed V and J ends, which lost 5 bases and 11 bases, there was a span of 18 bases. The germline CDR1 and CDR2 sequences are SEHNR and FQNEAQ (reference sequence). CDR3 length: 13 amino acids. CDR3 DNA: TGTGCCAGCAGCCTGTCACGTCCTACGAGCGCTTTCTCG. Its translation is CASSLSRPTSAFS.

The chain combines TRBV5-1 with TRBJ1-5, with a weak D call TRBD1 (6 bases). CDR1 and CDR2 (germline): SGHRS, YFSETQ. V was shortened by 5 bases and J by 0 bases, with 18 bases between the two germline ends. The CDR3 consists of 17 residues. CDR3 DNA sequence: TGCGCCAGCAGTGTACGCGCTACAGGGCATAGCAATCAGCCCCAGCATTTT. It specifies CASSVRATGHSNQPQHF. The full variable domain, its missing parts supplied by reference TRBV5-1 and TRBJ1-5, is KAGVTQTPRYLIKTRGQQVTLSCSPISGHRSVSWYQQTPGQGLQFLFEYFSETQRNKGNFPGRFSGRQFSNSRSEMNVSTLELGDSALYLCASSVRATGHSNQPQHFGDGTRLSIL.

The rearrangement links TRBV7-9 to TRBJ1-2, with D maybe TRBD2 (6 bases). Gene TRBJ2-5 matches the end of the DNA better, so the J call may be wrong. CDR3 length: 12 residues. Germline CDR1 and CDR2: SEHNR and FQNEAQ (reference sequence). The CDR3 protein is CASSFRRRGQYF. The CDR3, as DNA: TGTGCCAGCAGCTTCAGGAGGAGGGGCCAGTACTTC.

CDR3 amino acids: CASSLQGGSPLHF. The CDR3 DNA reads TGTGCCAGCAGTCTACAGGGGGGTTCACCCCTCCACTTT. This chain joins TRBV12-5 and TRBJ1-6, with 8 positions matching TRBD1. CDR3 length: 13 residues. The germline CDR1 and CDR2 sequences are LGHNT and FRNRAP.

There are many counts of this clonotype. This chain uses TRBV10-3 with TRBJ1-2; D is unresolved. CDR3 length: 13 amino acids. V lost 0 bases and J lost 4, with 6 bases in between. In germline, CDR1 is ENHRY, CDR2 SYGVKD. The CDR3 DNA reads as TGTGCCATCAGTGAGTCGAGAGGCTATGGCTACACCTTC. It codes for CAISESRGYGYTF.

In the case of this clonotype: A clone one base away is much larger, so this may be a read error. In DNA, the CDR3 is TGCGCCAGCAGCCAAGAGGGCCAATCCTATGGCTACACCTTC. Translating it yields CASSQEGQSYGYTF. This sequence joins TRBV4-3 and TRBJ1-2; D uncertain. This CDR3 comprises 14 residues. Germline V gives CDR1 LGHNA, CDR2 YSLEER. Between the trimmed V and J ends, which lost 0 bases and 4 bases, there was a span of 9 bases.

The CDR3 region is CASSIRAFGETQYF. The CDR3 DNA sequence: TGTGCCAGCAGCATACGGGCCTTCGGAGAGACCCAGTACTTC. This chain joins TRBV7-2 and TRBJ2-5; the D is unclear. V shed 5 bases and J shed 4 bases, with 14 bases lying between them. Germline loops: CDR1 SGHTA, CDR2 FQGNSA. The CDR3 runs to 14 residues.

The CDR3 loop reads CASSLRPRPWYF. The DNA for the CDR3 is TGTGCCAGCAGCCTTCGGCCCCGCCCTTGGTACTTC. This chain connects TRBV7-9 to TRBJ2-7; D not certain. Germline CDR1 is SEHNR and CDR2 is FQNEAQ (reference sequence). V was pared by 5 bases and J by 12 bases, with 17 bases between. The length of the CDR3 is 12 residues. Together with reference TRBV7-9 and TRBJ2-7, the CDR3 gives the full variable domain: DTGVSQNPRHKITKRGQNVTFRCDPISEHNRLYWYRQTLGQGPEFLTYFQNEAQLEKSRLLSDRFSAERPKGSFSTLEIQRTEQGDSAMYLCASSLRPRPWYFGPGTRLTVT.

This chain links TRBV11-3 with TRBJ1-6, with D uncertain. The CDR3 runs to 15 residues. V was shortened by 1 base and J by 4 bases, with 8 bases between the two germline ends. CDR1 is SGHNT, CDR2 YENEEA, per germline. The CDR3 spells CASSLGGSYNSPLHF. The CDR3 nucleotides are TGTGCCAGCAGCTTAGGGGGATCGTATAATTCACCCCTCCACTTT.

This clonotype was counted once. The genes are TRBV10-3 and TRBJ1-2; weak D call: TRBD1 (6 bases). Trimming took 7 bases from V and 0 from J, leaving 9 bases between them. Germline values: CDR1 ENHRY, CDR2 SYGVKD. The CDR3 extends over 13 amino acids. In DNA form, the CDR3 reads TGTGCCATCACTACAGGGCCTAACTATGGCTACACCTTC. Its translation: CAITTGPNYGYTF.

In its sample, this clonotype was seen a few times. A much larger clonotype is one base distant, so this may be a read error. The chain recombines TRBV9 with TRBJ1-1; weak D call: TRBD1 (6 bases). The CDR3 runs to 16 residues. The germline gives CDR1 SGDLS, CDR2 YYNGEE. Trimming took 3 bases from V and 0 from J, leaving 15 bases between them. The CDR3 reads CASSAAGAGLNTEAFF. CDR3 sequence (DNA): TGTGCCAGCAGCGCAGCGGGGGCAGGTCTGAACACTGAAGCTTTCTTT.